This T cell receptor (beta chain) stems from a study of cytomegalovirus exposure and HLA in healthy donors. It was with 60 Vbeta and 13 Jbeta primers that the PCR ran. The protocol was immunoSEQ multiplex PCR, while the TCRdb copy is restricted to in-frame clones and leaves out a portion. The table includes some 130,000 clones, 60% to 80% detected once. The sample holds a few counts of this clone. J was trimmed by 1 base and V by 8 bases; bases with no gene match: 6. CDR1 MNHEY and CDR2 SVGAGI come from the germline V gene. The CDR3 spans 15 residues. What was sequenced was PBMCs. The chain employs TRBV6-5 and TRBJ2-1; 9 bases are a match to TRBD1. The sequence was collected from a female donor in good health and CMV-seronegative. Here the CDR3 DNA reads TGTGCCAGCTACCCCGGGACAGGGTCCTACAATGAGCAGTTCTTC. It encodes CASYPGTGSYNEQFF.